These T cell receptor beta chains were read from a single sample in a study of blood T cell repertoires in COVID-19. Clones were read by immunoSEQ multiplex PCR, and TCRdb kept only the in-frame ones, dropping some. The table records nearly 95,000 clones, more than 70% of them present only once. Sequences were obtained from peripheral blood. The receptors derive from a human donor with acute or convalescent COVID-19. The donor label of this sample is uncertain. Each CDR3 is given with its conserved first and last residue. D genes are given only for firm matches. Size is omitted from some rows. Given values are once, few, many or a class for expanded clones.

cdr3_aa: CATSEGGQVSYEQYF
cdr3_nt: TGTGCCACCAGTGAGGGGGGACAGGTGTCGTACGAGCAGTACTTC
j_call: TRBJ2-7
d_call: TRBD1
clone_size: NA
v_call: TRBV24-1

cdr3_aa: CASSLYGTGGETQYF
cdr3_nt: TGTGCCAGCAGCTTATATGGGACAGGGGGAGAGACCCAGTACTTC
j_call: TRBJ2-5
d_call: TRBD1
clone_size: NA
v_call: TRBV11-3

cdr3_aa: CASSTDRASEAFF
cdr3_nt: TGTGCCAGCAGCACGGACAGGGCGTCTGAAGCTTTCTTT
j_call: TRBJ1-1
d_call: TRBD1
clone_size: NA
v_call: TRBV11-2

cdr3_aa: CASRLTPTGGAETQYF
cdr3_nt: TGTGCCAGCAGATTAACCCCCACAGGGGGCGCAGAGACCCAGTACTTC
j_call: TRBJ2-5
d_call: TRBD1
clone_size: NA
v_call: TRBV5-4

cdr3_aa: CASSPPAGWTQYF
cdr3_nt: TGTGCCAGCTCACCACCGGCGGGATGGACCCAGTACTTC
j_call: TRBJ2-5
d_call: NA
clone_size: NA
v_call: TRBV18

cdr3_aa: CASRGEGNNSPLHF
cdr3_nt: TGTGCTAGTAGAGGAGAGGGAAATAATTCACCCCTCCACTTT
j_call: TRBJ1-6
d_call: NA
clone_size: NA
v_call: TRBV12-5

cdr3_aa: CASRSGGAETQYF
cdr3_nt: TGTGCCAGCAGGAGCGGGGGGGCAGAGACCCAGTACTTC
j_call: TRBJ2-5
d_call: TRBD2
clone_size: NA
v_call: TRBV6-5

cdr3_aa: CASSPGTGRNEKLFF
cdr3_nt: TGTGCCAGCTCACCTGGGACAGGGAGAAATGAAAAACTGTTTTTT
j_call: TRBJ1-4
d_call: TRBD1
clone_size: NA
v_call: TRBV18

cdr3_aa: CASSIYRGRDNNGHSPLHF
cdr3_nt: TGTGCCAGCAGTATATACAGGGGGCGCGATAATAACGGCCATTCACCCCTCCACTTT
j_call: TRBJ1-6
d_call: TRBD1
clone_size: NA
v_call: TRBV27

cdr3_aa: CASSPLKRTETRYEQYF
cdr3_nt: TGTGCCAGCTCACCGCTGAAGAGGACAGAAACTAGATACGAGCAGTACTTC
j_call: TRBJ2-7
d_call: NA
clone_size: NA
v_call: TRBV18

cdr3_aa: CASSAGQGIAYEQYF
cdr3_nt: TGTGCCAGCAGCGCCGGACAGGGAATCGCCTACGAGCAGTACTTC
j_call: TRBJ2-7
d_call: TRBD1
clone_size: many
v_call: TRBV7-2

cdr3_aa: CASSDLLGGREAFF
cdr3_nt: TGTGCCAGCAGTGATCTTCTTGGGGGGAGGGAAGCTTTCTTT
j_call: TRBJ1-1
d_call: NA
clone_size: NA
v_call: TRBV2

cdr3_aa: CASSLAGTVLDTQYF
cdr3_nt: TGTGCCAGCAGCTTAGCGGGGACAGTACTAGATACGCAGTATTTT
j_call: TRBJ2-3
d_call: TRBD1
clone_size: NA
v_call: TRBV7-9

cdr3_aa: CASSAWTGNDYGYTF
cdr3_nt: TGTGCCAGTAGTGCCTGGACAGGGAACGACTATGGCTACACCTTC
j_call: TRBJ1-2
d_call: TRBD1
clone_size: once
v_call: TRBV19

cdr3_aa: CASSSINEQFF
cdr3_nt: TGTGCCAGCAGCTCTATAAATGAGCAGTTCTTC
j_call: TRBJ2-1
d_call: NA
clone_size: NA
v_call: TRBV3-1/TRBV3-2

cdr3_aa: CASSEQGTVYNEQFF
cdr3_nt: TGTGCCAGCAGTGAACAGGGGACAGTCTACAATGAGCAGTTCTTC
j_call: TRBJ2-1
d_call: TRBD1
clone_size: NA
v_call: TRBV2

cdr3_aa: CASSQNSQRSYEQYF
cdr3_nt: TGTGCCAGCAGTCAAAACAGCCAACGCTCCTACGAGCAGTACTTC
j_call: TRBJ2-7
d_call: NA
clone_size: NA
v_call: TRBV7-2

cdr3_aa: CASSVGLSYNSPLHF
cdr3_nt: TGTGCCAGCAGCGTTGGGCTCTCCTATAATTCACCCCTCCACTTT
j_call: TRBJ1-6
d_call: NA
clone_size: once
v_call: TRBV9

cdr3_aa: CAWSVGDRGSYGYTF
cdr3_nt: TGTGCCTGGAGTGTCGGGGACAGGGGCTCCTATGGCTACACCTTC
j_call: TRBJ1-2
d_call: TRBD1
clone_size: NA
v_call: TRBV30

cdr3_aa: CASSLTGGAPQQFF
cdr3_nt: TGTGCCAGCAGCCTTACAGGGGGCGCACCCCAGCAGTTCTTC
j_call: TRBJ2-1
d_call: TRBD1
clone_size: NA
v_call: TRBV7-9

cdr3_aa: CASSWLASGGGDEQFF
cdr3_nt: TGTGCCAGCAGTTGGCTAGCCAGCGGGGGGGGCGATGAGCAGTTCTTC
j_call: TRBJ2-1
d_call: TRBD2
clone_size: NA
v_call: TRBV27

cdr3_aa: CAIRKGTESDYGYTF
cdr3_nt: TGTGCCATCCGGAAGGGGACAGAGTCGGACTATGGCTACACCTTC
j_call: TRBJ1-2
d_call: TRBD1
clone_size: NA
v_call: TRBV2

cdr3_aa: CASSFGTGLNTEAFF
cdr3_nt: TGTGCCAGCAGCTTCGGGACAGGATTGAACACTGAAGCTTTCTTT
j_call: TRBJ1-1
d_call: TRBD1
clone_size: NA
v_call: TRBV11-2

cdr3_aa: CASSPRRQETQYF
cdr3_nt: TGTGCCAGCAGTCCCCGTCGGCAAGAGACCCAGTACTTC
j_call: TRBJ2-5
d_call: NA
clone_size: NA
v_call: TRBV6-6

cdr3_aa: CASSRTPTSGAETQYF
cdr3_nt: TGTGCCAGCAGTCGGACCCCGACTAGCGGGGCTGAGACCCAGTACTTC
j_call: TRBJ2-5
d_call: TRBD2
clone_size: NA
v_call: TRBV5-5

cdr3_aa: CATSDVDRGAGYTF
cdr3_nt: TGTGCCACCAGTGATGTCGACAGGGGGGCTGGCTACACCTTC
j_call: TRBJ1-2
d_call: TRBD1
clone_size: NA
v_call: TRBV24-1

cdr3_aa: CASSQDGQFHNSPLHF
cdr3_nt: TGTGCCAGCAGCCAAGATGGTCAGTTTCATAATTCACCCCTCCACTTT
j_call: TRBJ1-6
d_call: NA
clone_size: few
v_call: TRBV4-2

cdr3_aa: CSVPGQGDTEAFF
cdr3_nt: TGCAGCGTACCGGGACAGGGTGACACTGAAGCTTTCTTT
j_call: TRBJ1-1
d_call: TRBD1
clone_size: NA
v_call: TRBV29-1

cdr3_aa: CASSQEATGLRSPLHF
cdr3_nt: TGTGCCAGCAGCCAAGAGGCGACAGGGCTTCGATCACCCCTCCACTTT
j_call: TRBJ1-6
d_call: TRBD1
clone_size: NA
v_call: TRBV4-2

cdr3_aa: CATSTLAGGQSGTDTQYF
cdr3_nt: TGTGCCACCAGCACGCTAGCGGGGGGGCAATCTGGCACAGATACGCAGTATTTT
j_call: TRBJ2-3
d_call: TRBD2
clone_size: NA
v_call: TRBV15

cdr3_aa: CASSSGGRELFF
cdr3_nt: TGCGCCAGCAGCTCCGGGGGACGGGAACTGTTTTTT
j_call: TRBJ1-4
d_call: NA
clone_size: NA
v_call: TRBV5-1

cdr3_aa: CASSQPGLAGGGHEQYF
cdr3_nt: TGTGCCAGCAGCCAACCGGGACTAGCGGGGGGTGGTCACGAGCAGTACTTC
j_call: TRBJ2-7
d_call: TRBD2
clone_size: NA
v_call: TRBV4-2

cdr3_aa: CSDDRGYEQFF
cdr3_nt: TGCAGCGACGACAGGGGCTATGAGCAGTTCTTC
j_call: TRBJ2-1
d_call: TRBD1
clone_size: NA
v_call: TRBV29-1

cdr3_aa: CASSQGYTNNQPQHF
cdr3_nt: TGTGCCAGCAGCCAAGGGTACACCAACAATCAGCCCCAGCATTTT
j_call: TRBJ1-5
d_call: NA
clone_size: NA
v_call: TRBV3-1/TRBV3-2

cdr3_aa: CASSYSIGTFEQYF
cdr3_nt: TGTGCCAGCAGTTACTCGATTGGGACTTTCGAGCAGTACTTC
j_call: TRBJ2-7
d_call: NA
clone_size: NA
v_call: TRBV6-5

cdr3_aa: CASSLILQGVTNEKLFF
cdr3_nt: TGTGCCAGCAGTTTAATTCTCCAGGGTGTGACTAATGAAAAACTGTTTTTT
j_call: TRBJ1-4
d_call: NA
clone_size: NA
v_call: TRBV28

cdr3_aa: CASSFGAGTGGQYGYTF
cdr3_nt: TGTGCCAGCAGTTTCGGTGCCGGGACAGGGGGACAATATGGCTACACCTTC
j_call: TRBJ1-2
d_call: TRBD1
clone_size: NA
v_call: TRBV28

cdr3_aa: CASSYGQGYNEQFF
cdr3_nt: TGTGCCAGCAGTTACGGACAGGGGTACAATGAGCAGTTCTTC
j_call: TRBJ2-1
d_call: TRBD1
clone_size: NA
v_call: TRBV7-3

cdr3_aa: CASSPPGQGAETQYF
cdr3_nt: TGTGCCAGCTCACCACCGGGACAGGGGGCTGAGACCCAGTACTTC
j_call: TRBJ2-5
d_call: TRBD1
clone_size: NA
v_call: TRBV18

cdr3_aa: CASSFVPSSYNEQFF
cdr3_nt: TGTGCCAGCAGCTTTGTGCCTAGCTCCTACAATGAGCAGTTCTTC
j_call: TRBJ2-1
d_call: NA
clone_size: NA
v_call: TRBV7-9

cdr3_aa: CASSPTSGGSDTQYF
cdr3_nt: TGTGCCAGCAGCCCTACTAGCGGGGGGTCAGATACGCAGTATTTT
j_call: TRBJ2-3
d_call: TRBD2
clone_size: NA
v_call: TRBV7-2

cdr3_aa: CASSSPGNSGYTF
cdr3_nt: TGCGCCAGCAGCTCCCCGGGGAACAGTGGCTACACCTTC
j_call: TRBJ1-2
d_call: NA
clone_size: NA
v_call: TRBV5-1

cdr3_aa: CASSGVDVRDTEAFF
cdr3_nt: TGTGCCAGCAGTGGGGTAGACGTGAGGGACACTGAAGCTTTCTTT
j_call: TRBJ1-1
d_call: NA
clone_size: NA
v_call: TRBV6-6

cdr3_aa: CASSLGSGNNSPLHF
cdr3_nt: TGCGCCAGCAGCTTGGGGTCGGGTAATAATTCACCCCTCCACTTT
j_call: TRBJ1-6
d_call: NA
clone_size: few
v_call: TRBV5-1